The 5 T cell receptor beta chains below come from one sample, sequenced in a study of blood T cell repertoires in COVID-19 (dated by TCRdb to 2019 to 2021). The library was built by means of the immunoSEQ multiplex PCR assay. TCRdb holds this immuneACCESS table with in-frame rearrangements only. Some clones are missing; in checked studies, unresolved V genes explain under half, and the rest has no known cause. For this sample the table gives roughly 200,000 clones, of which about 85% were detected only once. The ten top clones hold around 12% of the sample. Source material: peripheral blood. The receptors were sampled from a woman in her late teens or twenties who had recovered from COVID-19.

The J gene is TRBJ2-7, the V gene TRBV6-2 or TRBV6-3; TRBD2 aligns across 12 bases. CDR3 length: 14 amino acids. V gave up 5 bases and J gave up 3 bases; unmatched junction bases: 2. Germline CDR1 and CDR2: MNHEY and SVGEGT. DNA for the CDR3: TGTGCCAGCAGTGCTAGCGGGAGGGACTACGAGCAGTACTTC. Its translation is CASSASGRDYEQYF.

This clone was detected a few times. The chain joins TRBV24-1 to TRBJ1-5, with D hard to call. This CDR3 has 13 amino acids. CDR1 is KGHDR, CDR2 SFDVKD, per germline. V lost 4 bases and J lost 0, with 3 bases in between. The CDR3 DNA reads TGTGCCACCAGTGACGGTAGCAATCAGCCCCAGCATTTT. Its protein product is CATSDGSNQPQHF.

The rearrangement joins TRBV29-1 to TRBJ1-2; tentatively, D is TRBD1 (6 bases). CDR3 size: 13 residues. The germline gives CDR1 SQVTM, CDR2 ANQGSEA. Trimming cost V 6 bases and J 4 bases, with 15 bases left between them. The CDR3 sequence is CSVGTSWIYGYTF. The CDR3, as DNA: TGCAGCGTAGGGACATCCTGGATCTATGGCTACACCTTC.

The rearrangement links TRBV30 to TRBJ2-2, with 11 bases aligning to TRBD2. Germline V CDR1 and CDR2: GTSNPN, SVGIG (reference sequence). CDR3 size: 18 residues. Losses at the gene ends were 0 bases for V and 5 bases for J; bases not matched to a gene: 11. CDR3 DNA sequence: TGTGCCTGGAGTGTTTCGGATAGCGGGAGGGTTAGGACCGGGGAGCTGTTTTTT. Protein: CAWSVSDSGRVRTGELFF.

The chain is built from TRBV2 and TRBJ1-2, with D possibly TRBD1 on 6 matching bases. Germline V gene lookup returns CDR1 SNHLY and CDR2 FYNNEI. V was trimmed by 4 bases and J by 0 bases, leaving 12 bases between them. The CDR3 totals 15 residues. The CDR3 here is CASSGGGGANYGYTF. Written as DNA, the CDR3 is TGTGCCAGCAGTGGGGGAGGGGGTGCTAACTATGGCTACACCTTC.